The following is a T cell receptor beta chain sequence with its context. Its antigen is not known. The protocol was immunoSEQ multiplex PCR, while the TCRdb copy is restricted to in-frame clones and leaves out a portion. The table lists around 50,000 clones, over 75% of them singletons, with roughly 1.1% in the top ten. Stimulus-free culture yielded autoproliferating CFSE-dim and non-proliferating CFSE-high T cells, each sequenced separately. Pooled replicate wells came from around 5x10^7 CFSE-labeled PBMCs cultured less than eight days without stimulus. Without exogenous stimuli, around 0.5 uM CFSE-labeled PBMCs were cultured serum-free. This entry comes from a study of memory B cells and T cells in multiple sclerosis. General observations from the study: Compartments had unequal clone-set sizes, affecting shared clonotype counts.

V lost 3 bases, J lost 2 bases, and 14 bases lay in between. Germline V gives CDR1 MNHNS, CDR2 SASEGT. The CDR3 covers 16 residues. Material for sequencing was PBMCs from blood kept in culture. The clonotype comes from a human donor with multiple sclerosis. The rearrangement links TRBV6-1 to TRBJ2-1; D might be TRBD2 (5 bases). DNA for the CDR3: TGTGCCAGCAGTGATACTAGGGTCGGGGCCTACAATGAGCAGTTCTTC. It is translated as CASSDTRVGAYNEQFF.